This TCR beta chain was recorded in a study of T cells after posttransplantation cyclophosphamide. Study-wide results and limits: After PTCy, TRB diversity resembled that of CNI/methotrexate controls. Tissue-infiltrating T cells from skin or gut overlapped little with blood T cells. Donor CD8+ memory clones often dominated recipient blood repertoires at later times.

Trimming at V came to 3 bases and at J to 1 base, leaving 5 bases not matched to a gene. This CDR3 contains 15 residues. Germline V gene lookup returns CDR1 MNHEY and CDR2 SMNVEV (reference sequence). Clones were read by immunoSEQ multiplex PCR, and TCRdb kept only the in-frame ones, dropping some. The top ten hold about 0.12% of the sample, which has tens of thousands of clones, less than 98% seen once. Cells defined as naive were viable CD3+CD4+ or CD3+CD8+ and CCR7+CD45RA+CD45RO-CD95-CD27+CD28+. This related bone marrow graft donor gave peripheral blood on the day of marrow donation. About this clone itself: Its antigen is not known.

Material: naive CD4+ T cells sorted from PBMCs. V and J are TRBV27 and TRBJ1-1; 7 nucleotides agree with TRBD1. The TCR originated in a man aged 50-59 years in good health, CMV-negative, and a related stem cell transplant donor. DNA of the CDR3: TGTGCCAGCAGTTTTACAGGGGTGACGAACACTGAAGCTTTCTTT. Protein: CASSFTGVTNTEAFF.